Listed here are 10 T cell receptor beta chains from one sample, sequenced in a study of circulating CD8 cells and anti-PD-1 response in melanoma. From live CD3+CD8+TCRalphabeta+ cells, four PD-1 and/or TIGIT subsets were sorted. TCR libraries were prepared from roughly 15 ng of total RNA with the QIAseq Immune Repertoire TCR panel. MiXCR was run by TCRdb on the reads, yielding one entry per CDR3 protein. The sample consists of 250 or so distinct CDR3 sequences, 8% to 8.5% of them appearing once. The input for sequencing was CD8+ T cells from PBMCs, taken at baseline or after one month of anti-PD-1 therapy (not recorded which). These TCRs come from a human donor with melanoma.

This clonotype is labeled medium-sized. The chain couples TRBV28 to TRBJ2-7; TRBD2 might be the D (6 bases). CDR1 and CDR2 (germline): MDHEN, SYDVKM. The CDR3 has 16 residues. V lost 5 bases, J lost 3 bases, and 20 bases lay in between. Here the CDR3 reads CASSTRDSRRYYEQYF. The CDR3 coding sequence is TGTGCCAGCAGTACCAGGGACTCTAGGCGGTACTACGAGCAGTACTTC.

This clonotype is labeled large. For the CDR3, the DNA is TGTGCCAGCAGCTACGGGGGGCTTTGGGAGACCCAGTACTTC. Encoded protein: CASSYGGLWETQYF. The chain couples TRBV5-6 to TRBJ2-5; the D gene is possibly TRBD2 (7 bases). The CDR3 is 14 amino acids. The V and J ends lost 3 bases and 5 bases respectively, with 14 bases between them. The germline CDR1 and CDR2 sequences are SGHDT and YYEEEE.

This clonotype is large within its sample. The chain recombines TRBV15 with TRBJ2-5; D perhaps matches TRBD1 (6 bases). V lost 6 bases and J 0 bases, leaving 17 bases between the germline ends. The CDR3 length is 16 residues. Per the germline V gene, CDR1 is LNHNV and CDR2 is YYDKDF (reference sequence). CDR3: CATSIGGTGYQETQYF. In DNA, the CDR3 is TGTGCCACCAGTATCGGAGGTACAGGGTACCAAGAGACCCAGTACTTC.

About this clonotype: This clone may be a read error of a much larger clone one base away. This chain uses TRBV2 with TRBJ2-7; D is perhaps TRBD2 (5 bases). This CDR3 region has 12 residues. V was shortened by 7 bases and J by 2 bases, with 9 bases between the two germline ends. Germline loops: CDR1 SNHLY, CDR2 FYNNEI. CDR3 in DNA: TGTGCCAGCAAGGGAGTCACCTACGAGCAGTACTTC. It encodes CASKGVTYEQYF.

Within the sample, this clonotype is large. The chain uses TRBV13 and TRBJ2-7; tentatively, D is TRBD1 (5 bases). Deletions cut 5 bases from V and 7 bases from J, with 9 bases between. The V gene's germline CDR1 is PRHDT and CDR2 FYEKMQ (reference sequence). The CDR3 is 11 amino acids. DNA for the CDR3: TGTGCCAGCAGCCTACACAGGGAGCAGTACTTC. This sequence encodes CASSLHREQYF.

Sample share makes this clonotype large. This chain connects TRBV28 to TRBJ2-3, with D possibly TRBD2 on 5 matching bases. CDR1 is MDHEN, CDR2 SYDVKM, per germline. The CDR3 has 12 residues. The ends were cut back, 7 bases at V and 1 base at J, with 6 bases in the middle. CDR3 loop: CASNGGTDTQYF. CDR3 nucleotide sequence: TGTGCCAGCAACGGGGGCACAGATACGCAGTATTTT.

CDR3 sequence: CASSQDFGRDQWEQYF. Here the CDR3 DNA reads TGTGCCAGCAGCCAAGATTTTGGCAGGGACCAGTGGGAGCAGTACTTC. V is TRBV14 and J is TRBJ2-7; D could derive from TRBD1 or TRBD2 (5 bases each). The CDR3 is 16 amino acids. V lost 0 bases and J lost 7, with 19 bases in between. In germline, CDR1 is SGHDN, CDR2 FVKESK.

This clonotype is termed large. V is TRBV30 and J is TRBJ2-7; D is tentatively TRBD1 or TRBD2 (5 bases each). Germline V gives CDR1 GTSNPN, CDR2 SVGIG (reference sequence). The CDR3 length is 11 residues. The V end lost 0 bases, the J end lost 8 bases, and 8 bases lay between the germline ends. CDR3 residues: CAWSVEGQQYF. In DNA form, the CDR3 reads TGTGCCTGGAGTGTAGAGGGACAGCAGTACTTC.

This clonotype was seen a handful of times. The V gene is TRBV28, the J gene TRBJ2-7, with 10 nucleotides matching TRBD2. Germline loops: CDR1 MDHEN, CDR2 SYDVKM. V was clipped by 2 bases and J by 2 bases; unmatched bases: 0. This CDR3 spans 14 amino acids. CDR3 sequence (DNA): TGTGCCAGCAGTTTACTAGCGGGAGCCTACGAGCAGTACTTC. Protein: CASSLLAGAYEQYF.

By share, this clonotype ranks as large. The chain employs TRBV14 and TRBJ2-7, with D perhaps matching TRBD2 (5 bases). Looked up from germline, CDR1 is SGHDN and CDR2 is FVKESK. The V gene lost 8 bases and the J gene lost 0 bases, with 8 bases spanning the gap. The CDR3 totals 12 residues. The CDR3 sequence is CASGETSYEQYF. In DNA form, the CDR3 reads TGTGCCAGCGGGGAGACCTCCTACGAGCAGTACTTC. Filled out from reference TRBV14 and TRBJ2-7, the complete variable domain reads EAGVTQFPSHSVIEKGQTVTLRCDPISGHDNLYWYRRVMGKEIKFLLHFVKESKQDESGMPNNRFLAERTGGTYSTLKVQPAELEDSGVYFCASGETSYEQYFGPGTRLTVT.